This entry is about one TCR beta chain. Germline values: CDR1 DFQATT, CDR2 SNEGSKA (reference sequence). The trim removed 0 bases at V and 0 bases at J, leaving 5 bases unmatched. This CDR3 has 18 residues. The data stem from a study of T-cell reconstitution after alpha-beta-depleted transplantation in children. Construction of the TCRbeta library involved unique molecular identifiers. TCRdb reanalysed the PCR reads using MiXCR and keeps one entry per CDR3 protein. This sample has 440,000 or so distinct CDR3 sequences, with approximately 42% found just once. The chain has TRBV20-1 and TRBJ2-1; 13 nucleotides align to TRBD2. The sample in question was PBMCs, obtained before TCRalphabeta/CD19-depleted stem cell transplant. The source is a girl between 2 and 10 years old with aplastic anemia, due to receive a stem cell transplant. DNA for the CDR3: TGCAGTGCTAGAGATTTACTAGCGGGAGGGAGCTCCTACAATGAGCAGTTCTTC. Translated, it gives CSARDLLAGGSSYNEQFF.